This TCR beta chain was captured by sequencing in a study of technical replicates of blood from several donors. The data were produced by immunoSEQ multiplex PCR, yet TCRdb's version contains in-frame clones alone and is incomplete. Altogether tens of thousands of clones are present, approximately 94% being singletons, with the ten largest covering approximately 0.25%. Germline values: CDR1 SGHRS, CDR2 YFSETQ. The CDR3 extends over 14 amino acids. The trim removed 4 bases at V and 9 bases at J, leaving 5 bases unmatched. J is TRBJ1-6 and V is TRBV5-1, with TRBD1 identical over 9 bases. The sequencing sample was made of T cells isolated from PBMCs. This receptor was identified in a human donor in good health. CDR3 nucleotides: TGCGCCAGCAGCCCACTGGGACAGGGTTCACCCCTCCACTTT. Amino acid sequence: CASSPLGQGSPLHF.